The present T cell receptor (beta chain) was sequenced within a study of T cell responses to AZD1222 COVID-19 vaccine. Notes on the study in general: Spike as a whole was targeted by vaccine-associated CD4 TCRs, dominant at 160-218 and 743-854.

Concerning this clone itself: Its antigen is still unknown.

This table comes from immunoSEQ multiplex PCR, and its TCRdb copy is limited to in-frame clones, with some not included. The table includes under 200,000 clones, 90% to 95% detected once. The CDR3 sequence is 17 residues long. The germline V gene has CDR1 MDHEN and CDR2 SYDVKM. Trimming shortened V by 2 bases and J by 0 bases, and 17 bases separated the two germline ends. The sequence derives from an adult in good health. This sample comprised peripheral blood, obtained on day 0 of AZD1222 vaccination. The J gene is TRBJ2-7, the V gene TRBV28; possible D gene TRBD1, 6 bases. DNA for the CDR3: TGTGCCAGCAGTTTAACCCAACAGGGTTTAAGCTCCTACGAGCAGTACTTC. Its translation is CASSLTQQGLSSYEQYF.